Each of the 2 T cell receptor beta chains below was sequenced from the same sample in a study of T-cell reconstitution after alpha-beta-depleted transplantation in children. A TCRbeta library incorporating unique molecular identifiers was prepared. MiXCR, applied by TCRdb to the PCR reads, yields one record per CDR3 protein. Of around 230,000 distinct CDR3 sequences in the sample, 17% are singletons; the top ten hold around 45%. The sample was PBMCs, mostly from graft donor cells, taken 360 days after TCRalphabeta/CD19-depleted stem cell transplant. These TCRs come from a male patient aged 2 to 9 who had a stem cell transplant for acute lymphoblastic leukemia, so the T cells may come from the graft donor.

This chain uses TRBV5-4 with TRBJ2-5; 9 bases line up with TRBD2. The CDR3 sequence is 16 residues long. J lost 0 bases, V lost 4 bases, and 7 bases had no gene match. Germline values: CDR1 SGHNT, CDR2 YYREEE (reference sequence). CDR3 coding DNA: TGTGCCAGCAGCACCTTTTTAGCGGGGGACCAAGAGACCCAGTACTTC. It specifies CASSTFLAGDQETQYF.

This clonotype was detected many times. The CDR3 DNA follows: TGTGCCAGCAGTTTAGGGTACGGTACTAGCGGCACAGATACGCAGTATTTT. Protein: CASSLGYGTSGTDTQYF. This rearrangement joins TRBV12-3 or TRBV12-4 to TRBJ2-3, with 7 positions matching TRBD2. This CDR3 is built from 17 residues. Unmatched junction bases numbered 8, after V lost 1 base and J lost 1 base.